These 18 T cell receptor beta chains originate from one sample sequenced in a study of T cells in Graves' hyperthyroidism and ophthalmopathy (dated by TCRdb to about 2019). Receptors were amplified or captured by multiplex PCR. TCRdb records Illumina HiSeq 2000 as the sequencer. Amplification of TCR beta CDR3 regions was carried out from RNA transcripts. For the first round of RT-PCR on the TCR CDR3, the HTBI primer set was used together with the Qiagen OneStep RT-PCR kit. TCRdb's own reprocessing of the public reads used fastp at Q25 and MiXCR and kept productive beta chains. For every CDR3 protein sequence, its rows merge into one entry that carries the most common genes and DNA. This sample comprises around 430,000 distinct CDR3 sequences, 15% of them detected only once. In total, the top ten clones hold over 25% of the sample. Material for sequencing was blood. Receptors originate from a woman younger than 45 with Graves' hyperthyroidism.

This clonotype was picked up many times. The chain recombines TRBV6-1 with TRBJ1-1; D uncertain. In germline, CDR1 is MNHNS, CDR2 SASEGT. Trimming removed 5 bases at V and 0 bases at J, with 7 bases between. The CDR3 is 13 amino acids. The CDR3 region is CASSKILNTEAFF. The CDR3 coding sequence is TGTGCCAGCAGTAAAATACTGAACACTGAAGCTTTCTTT.

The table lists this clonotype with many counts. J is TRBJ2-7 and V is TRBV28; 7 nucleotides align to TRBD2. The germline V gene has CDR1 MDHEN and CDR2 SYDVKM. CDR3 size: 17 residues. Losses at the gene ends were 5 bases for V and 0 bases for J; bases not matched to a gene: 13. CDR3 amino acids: CASSPPGSGRLSYEQYF. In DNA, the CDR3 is TGTGCCAGCAGTCCCCCGGGTAGCGGGCGACTCTCCTACGAGCAGTACTTC.

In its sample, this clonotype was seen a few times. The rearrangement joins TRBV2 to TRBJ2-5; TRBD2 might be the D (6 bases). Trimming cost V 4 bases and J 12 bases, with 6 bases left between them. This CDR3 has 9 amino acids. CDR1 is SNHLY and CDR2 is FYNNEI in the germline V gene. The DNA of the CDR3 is TGTGCCAGCAGTGGGAGGGAGTACTTC. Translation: CASSGREYF.

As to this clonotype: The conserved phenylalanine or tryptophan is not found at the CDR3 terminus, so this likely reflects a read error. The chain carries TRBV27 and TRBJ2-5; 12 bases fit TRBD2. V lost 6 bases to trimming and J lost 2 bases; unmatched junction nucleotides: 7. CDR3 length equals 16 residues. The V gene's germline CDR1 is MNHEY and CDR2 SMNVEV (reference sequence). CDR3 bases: TGTGCCAGCAGAACAAACGGACTAGCGGGGCAAGAGACCCAGTACCTC. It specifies CASRTNGLAGQETQYL.

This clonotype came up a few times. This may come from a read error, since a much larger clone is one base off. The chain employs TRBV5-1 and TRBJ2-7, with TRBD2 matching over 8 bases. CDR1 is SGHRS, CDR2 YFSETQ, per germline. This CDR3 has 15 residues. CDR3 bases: TGCGCCAGCGGCTTGGAAGCGGGAGCTACCTACGAGCAGTACTTC. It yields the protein CASGLEAGATYEQYF.

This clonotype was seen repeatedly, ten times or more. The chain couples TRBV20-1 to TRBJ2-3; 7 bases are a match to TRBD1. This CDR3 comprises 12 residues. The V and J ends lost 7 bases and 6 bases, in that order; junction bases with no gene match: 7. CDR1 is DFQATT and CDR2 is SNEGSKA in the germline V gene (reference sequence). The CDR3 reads CSVVQGGDTQYF. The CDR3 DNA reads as TGCAGTGTGGTCCAAGGGGGCGATACGCAGTATTTT.

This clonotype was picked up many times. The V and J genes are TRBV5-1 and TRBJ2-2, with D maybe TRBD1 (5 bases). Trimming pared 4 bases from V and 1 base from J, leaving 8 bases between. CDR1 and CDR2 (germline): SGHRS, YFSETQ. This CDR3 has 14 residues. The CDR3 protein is CASSPTGNTGELFF. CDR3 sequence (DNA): TGCGCCAGCAGCCCTACAGGGAACACCGGGGAGCTGTTTTTT.

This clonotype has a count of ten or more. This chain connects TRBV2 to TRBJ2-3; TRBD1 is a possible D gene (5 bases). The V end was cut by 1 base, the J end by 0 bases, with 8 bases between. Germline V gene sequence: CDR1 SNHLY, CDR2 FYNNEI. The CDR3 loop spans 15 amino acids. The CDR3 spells CASSEEGRSTDTQYF. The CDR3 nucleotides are TGTGCCAGCAGTGAAGAGGGGCGTAGCACAGATACGCAGTATTTT. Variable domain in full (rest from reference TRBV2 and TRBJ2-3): EPEVTQTPSHQVTQMGQEVILRCVPISNHLYFYWYRQILGQKVEFLVSFYNNEISEKSEIFDDQFSVERPDGSNFTLKIRSTKLEDSAMYFCASSEEGRSTDTQYFGPGTRLTVL.

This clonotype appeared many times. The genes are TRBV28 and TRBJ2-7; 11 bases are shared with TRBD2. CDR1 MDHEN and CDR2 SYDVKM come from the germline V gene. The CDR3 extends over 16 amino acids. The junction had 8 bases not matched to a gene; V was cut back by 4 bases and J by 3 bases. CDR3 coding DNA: TGTGCCAGCAGTTCCCCCTTTACTAGCGGGAGCTACGAGCAGTACTTC. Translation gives CASSSPFTSGSYEQYF.

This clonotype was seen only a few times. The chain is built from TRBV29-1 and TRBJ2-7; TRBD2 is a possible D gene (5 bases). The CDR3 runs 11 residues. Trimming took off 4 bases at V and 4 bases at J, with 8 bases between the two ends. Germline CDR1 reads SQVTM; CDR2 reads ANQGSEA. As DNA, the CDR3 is TGCAGCGTTGGACGGGGTTACGAGCAGTACTTC. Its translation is CSVGRGYEQYF.

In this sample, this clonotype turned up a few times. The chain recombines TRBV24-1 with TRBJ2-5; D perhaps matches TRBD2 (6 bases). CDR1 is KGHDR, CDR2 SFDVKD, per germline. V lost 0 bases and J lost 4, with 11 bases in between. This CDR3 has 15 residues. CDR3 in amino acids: CATSDLGGKLETQYF. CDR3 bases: TGTGCCACCAGTGATTTGGGGGGGAAGTTAGAGACCCAGTACTTC.

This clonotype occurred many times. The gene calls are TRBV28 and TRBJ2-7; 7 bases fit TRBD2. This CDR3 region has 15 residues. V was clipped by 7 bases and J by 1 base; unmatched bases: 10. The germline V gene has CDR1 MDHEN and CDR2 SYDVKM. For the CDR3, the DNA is TGTGCCAGCACCTCGTGGGGGGGAGGATCCTACGAGCAGTACTTC. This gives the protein CASTSWGGGSYEQYF.

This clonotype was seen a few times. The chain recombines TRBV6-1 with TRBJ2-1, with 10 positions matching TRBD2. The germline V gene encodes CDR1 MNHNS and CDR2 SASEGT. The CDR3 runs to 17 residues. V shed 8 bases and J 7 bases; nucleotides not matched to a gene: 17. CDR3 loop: CASGAGEGAGGVNEQFF. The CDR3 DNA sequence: TGTGCCAGCGGGGCAGGGGAAGGAGCGGGAGGGGTGAATGAGCAGTTCTTC.

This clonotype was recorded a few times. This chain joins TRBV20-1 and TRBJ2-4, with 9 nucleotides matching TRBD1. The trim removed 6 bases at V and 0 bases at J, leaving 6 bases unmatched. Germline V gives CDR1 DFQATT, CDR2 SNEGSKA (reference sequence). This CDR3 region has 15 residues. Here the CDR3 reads CSANGQGLAKNIQYF. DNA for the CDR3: TGCAGTGCGAATGGACAGGGGCTAGCCAAAAACATTCAGTACTTC.

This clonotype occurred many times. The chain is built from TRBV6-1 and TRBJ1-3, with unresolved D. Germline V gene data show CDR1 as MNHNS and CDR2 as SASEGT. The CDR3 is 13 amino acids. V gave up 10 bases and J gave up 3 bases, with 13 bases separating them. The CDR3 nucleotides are TGTGCCACCCATCATCGGAATGGAAACACCATATATTTT. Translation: CATHHRNGNTIYF.

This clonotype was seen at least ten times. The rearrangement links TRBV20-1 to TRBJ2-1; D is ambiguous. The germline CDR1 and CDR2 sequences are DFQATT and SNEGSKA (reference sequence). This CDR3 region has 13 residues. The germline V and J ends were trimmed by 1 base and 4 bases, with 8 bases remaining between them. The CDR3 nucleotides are TGCAGTGCTAGAGCCGTAGGTTACAATGAGCAGTTCTTC. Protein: CSARAVGYNEQFF.

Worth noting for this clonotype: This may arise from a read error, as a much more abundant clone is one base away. This CDR3 is CASSLRVTYNEQYF. CDR3 coding DNA: TGTGCCAGCAGCCTCCGGGTGACCTACAATGAGCAGTACTTC. The rearrangement joins TRBV7-9 to TRBJ2-1; no firm D call. The tail of the sequence fits TRBJ2-7 better, so the J call may be wrong. The length of the CDR3 is 14 residues. CDR1 is SEHNR and CDR2 is FQNEAQ in the germline V gene (reference sequence).

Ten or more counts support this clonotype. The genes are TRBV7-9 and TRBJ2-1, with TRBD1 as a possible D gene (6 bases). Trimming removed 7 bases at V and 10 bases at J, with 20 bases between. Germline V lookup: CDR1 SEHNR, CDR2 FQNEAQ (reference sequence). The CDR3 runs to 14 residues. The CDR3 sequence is CASTSTTPGTEQFF. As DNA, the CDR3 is TGTGCCAGCACCTCCACAACACCTGGGACAGAGCAGTTCTTC.